This T cell receptor (beta chain) appears in the sequencing data of a study of T cell clonotyping in hematopoietic cell transplantation. Study-wide background: Cytoreduction preceded collection of pretransplant recipient samples. General study points: After transplant, recipient diversity fell while pathologically expanded clonotypes grew through day 180. At the given depth, recipient repertoires were over 95% de novo clonotypes.

Regarding this clone: Its antigen is unknown.

Using immunoSEQ multiplex PCR, the repertoire was profiled, and TCRdb retains in-frame clones only, with some absent. Among about 27,000 clones listed, around 70% were seen once. The CDR3 contains 17 residues. V was pared by 3 bases and J by 5 bases, with 22 bases between. Germline-derived CDR1 and CDR2 are LNHDA and SQIVND (reference sequence). Specified time point: recipient sample about 28 days before transplant, after cytoreduction. The V call is TRBV19, the J call TRBJ1-2, with D maybe TRBD1 (6 bases). The source is a man aged 50 to 59 with myelodysplastic syndrome. Some clones in this sample may be carry-over from other donors' samples. This specimen consisted of peripheral blood mononuclear cells, obtained before stem cell transplant. The CDR3 loop is CASSISGRREGGYGYTF. The CDR3 DNA reads TGTGCCAGTAGTATTTCCGGGCGCCGCGAGGGGGGATATGGCTACACCTTC.